Shown below are 2 T cell receptor beta chains from a single sample sequenced in a study of cytomegalovirus exposure and HLA in healthy donors. 60 Vbeta and 13 Jbeta primers were used in PCR. Sequencing used immunoSEQ multiplex PCR; TCRdb keeps in-frame clones, though not all of them. The repertoire holds under 100,000 clones, with under 80% as singletons. The sample was PBMCs. These receptors all come from a human donor in good health.

The chain uses TRBV5-1 and TRBJ2-3, with TRBD2 identical over 14 bases. V gave up 4 bases and J gave up 4 bases; unmatched junction bases: 2. This CDR3 spans 15 amino acids. CDR1 SGHRS and CDR2 YFSETQ come from the germline V gene. The CDR3 here is CASSTGLAGADTQYF. The CDR3 DNA sequence: TGCGCCAGCAGCACGGGACTAGCGGGAGCAGATACGCAGTATTTT.

This clone appeared a few times. This chain uses TRBV27 with TRBJ1-3, with TRBD1 matching 7 bases. The V segment lost 11 bases and the J segment 0 bases; nucleotides outside the gene matches: 4. This CDR3 contains 13 residues. CDR1 and CDR2 from the germline V gene are MNHEY and SMNVEV (reference sequence). This CDR3 reads CASGGNSGNTIYF. As DNA, the CDR3 is TGTGCCTCAGGGGGGAACTCTGGAAACACCATATATTTT.